This T cell receptor (beta chain) was identified in a study of cytomegalovirus exposure and HLA in healthy donors. Findings and limits, study-wide: Certain sequence variants were highly shared and formed a cluster, and this cluster was likely a sequencing artifact.

In the case of this clone: What it binds is not known.

The PCR was carried out with 60 Vbeta primers and 13 Jbeta primers. Clones were sequenced by immunoSEQ multiplex PCR, and TCRdb holds only the in-frame ones, with some missing. The sample lists approximately 210,000 clones, over 75% occurring once. The CDR3 contains 21 residues. The junction had 26 bases not matched to a gene; V was cut back by 5 bases and J by 2 bases. Germline-derived CDR1 and CDR2 are SGHVS and FQNEAQ. Sequenced input: PBMCs. V is TRBV7-8 and J is TRBJ2-7; 8 nucleotides agree with TRBD2. This TCR was sampled from a young man in good health and CMV-seronegative. CDR3 sequence reads: CASSDRRRATETSGGPYEQYF. CDR3 DNA sequence: TGTGCCAGCAGCGATCGGCGACGGGCAACTGAAACCAGCGGGGGCCCCTACGAGCAGTACTTC.